This T cell receptor beta chain was documented in a study of cytomegalovirus exposure and HLA in healthy donors. The wider study: In terms of ancestry, the Caucasian-associated cluster contained around 79% of the approximately 400 genotyped donors.

Findings and caveats of the study: Most TCR sequences were rare, but some public TCRs occurred in many donors. In a later analysis, across HLA loci, associated TCR counts were highest for DRB1, lowest for HLA-C.

With 60 Vbeta and 13 Jbeta primers, the PCR was carried out. Sequencing used immunoSEQ multiplex PCR; TCRdb keeps in-frame clones, though not all of them. This table has more than 100,000 clones, 80% to 85% appearing once. Germline V CDR1 and CDR2: SGHRS, YFSETQ. CDR3 length equals 13 residues. V was shortened by 6 bases and J by 3 bases, with 11 bases between the two germline ends. A note on this clone: Its antigen remains unknown.

The receptor's source is a woman between 50 and 59 years old in good health and CMV-seropositive. The sequenced material came from PBMCs. This chain links TRBV5-1 with TRBJ2-3; D may be TRBD1 (6 bases). CDR3 region: CASKEDRTDTQYF. The CDR3 DNA reads TGCGCCAGCAAGGAGGACAGAACAGATACGCAGTATTTT. Filled out from reference TRBV5-1 and TRBJ2-3, the complete variable domain reads KAGVTQTPRYLIKTRGQQVTLSCSPISGHRSVSWYQQTPGQGLQFLFEYFSETQRNKGNFPGRFSGRQFSNSRSEMNVSTLELGDSALYLCASKEDRTDTQYFGPGTRLTVL.